Listed below are T cell receptor beta chains from one sample, sequenced in a study of patients and donors after allogeneic stem cell transplantation. One entry per CDR3 protein results from TCRdb running MiXCR on the RT-PCR reads. The repertoire holds approximately 250,000 distinct CDR3 sequences, with 13% to 15% as singletons. Sample: blood, either unsorted or a sorted T cell fraction (not recorded which). These TCRs come from a human donor who was either an allogeneic HSCT recipient or a stem cell or donor lymphocyte infusion donor (not recorded which). It is not recorded whose cells these are; they may come from a transplant donor. CDR3s include the opening cysteine and the closing phenylalanine or tryptophan. The D gene is left open where the match is weak. Rows give clone size only sometimes, using once, few, many, or a class for an expanded clone.

D gene | clone size | J gene | V gene | CDR3 DNA | CDR3 protein
. | few | TRBJ2-1 | TRBV19 | TGTGCCAGTAGTATAGATGGTCAGGGCGGGCAGTTCTTC | CASSIDGQGGQFF
TRBD2 | few | TRBJ2-7 | TRBV5-1 | TGCGCCAGCAGCCCGGGACTAGCAGTCGGCGAGCAGTACTTC | CASSPGLAVGEQYF
. | . | TRBJ2-1 | TRBV5-4 | TGTGCCAGCAGCCCGATACGGGGGGCTGAGCAGTTCTTC | CASSPIRGAEQFF
. | many | TRBJ2-1 | TRBV20-1 | TGCAGTGCTAGTAGACCGGGACGCCAGTTCAATGAGCAGTTCTTC | CSASRPGRQFNEQFF
. | few | TRBJ1-1 | TRBV18 | TGTGCCAGCTCACCACCGGGGAGTAGGAGGAACACTGAAGCTTTCTTT | CASSPPGSRRNTEAFF
. | few | TRBJ1-5 | TRBV20-1 | TGCAGTGCTAGAGATACAGGGCAGGGGTATCAGCCCCAGCATTTT | CSARDTGQGYQPQHF
TRBD2 | few | TRBJ2-7 | TRBV6-1 | TGTGCCAGCCAACCAGCGGGAGGGCCGGGGGAGCAGTACTTC | CASQPAGGPGEQYF
TRBD1 | few | TRBJ2-7 | TRBV20-1 | TGCAGTCCGACAAAAGGGGGCCGTGACGAGCAGTACTTC | CSPTKGGRDEQYF
. | many | TRBJ1-1 | TRBV5-1 | TGCGCCAGCAGCTTCCGGTACAGCAGGGAGGGAGGGAACACTGAAGCTTTCTTT | CASSFRYSREGGNTEAFF
. | many | TRBJ2-3 | TRBV11-2 | TGTGCCAGCAGCTTACGAACGTTGGGCCTCGACACAGATACGCAGTATTTT | CASSLRTLGLDTDTQYF
TRBD2 | few | TRBJ2-3 | TRBV5-1 | TGCGCCAGCAGCTCCGGGACTAGCGGGAAAACAGATACGCAGTATTTT | CASSSGTSGKTDTQYF
. | many | TRBJ2-2 | TRBV24-1 | TGTGCCACCAGTGATCTACAGGGTCTTGCCGGGGAGCTGTTTTTT | CATSDLQGLAGELFF
TRBD2 | . | TRBJ2-1 | TRBV11-2 | TGTGCCAGCAGCCCTTATAGGCTAGCGGGGGGGCAAAATGAGCAGTTCTTC | CASSPYRLAGGQNEQFF
. | many | TRBJ2-7 | TRBV12-3/TRBV12-4 | TGTGCCAGCAGTTTACAGCTGGGCCTCTACGAGCAGTACTTC | CASSLQLGLYEQYF
. | many | TRBJ1-4 | TRBV15 | TGTGCCACCGCGAGCGGGGGCGAAAAACTGTTTTTT | CATASGGEKLFF
. | . | TRBJ2-2 | TRBV3-1 | TGTGCCAGCAGCCAAGCGCTAATAAAGAACACCGGGGAGCTGTTTTTT | CASSQALIKNTGELFF
. | . | TRBJ1-1 | TRBV6-1 | TGTGCCAGCACCCCCGGGGGCGGGAGAGAAGCTTTCTTT | CASTPGGGREAFF
. | . | TRBJ1-1 | TRBV20-1 | TGCAGTGCTAGAGAGGTAGGAGGGTTGAACACTGAAGCTTTCTTT | CSAREVGGLNTEAFF
. | few | TRBJ1-5 | TRBV28 | TGTGCCAGCAGGTCGACAGAAAATCAGCCCCAGCATTTT | CASRSTENQPQHF
. | few | TRBJ2-7 | TRBV18 | TGTGCCAGCTCACCATTAAGCGGGCCCCTCGAGCAGTACTTC | CASSPLSGPLEQYF
TRBD1 | few | TRBJ1-6 | TRBV6-2/TRBV6-3 | TGTGCCAGCAGAACCGGGACAGGGGGTCCACCCCTCCACTTT | CASRTGTGGPPLHF
TRBD2 | few | TRBJ2-7 | TRBV2 | TGTGCCACCCAACTAGCGGGGGGGCCCTACGAGCAGTACTTC | CATQLAGGPYEQYF
TRBD2 | many | TRBJ2-3 | TRBV10-3 | TGTGCCATCAGTGAGTCGAGAGGTAGCGGGAGTCGCACAGATACGCAGTATTTT | CAISESRGSGSRTDTQYF
. | many | TRBJ2-3 | TRBV5-1 | TGCGCCAGCAGTAGGGACTTGAGGACAGATACGCAGTATTTT | CASSRDLRTDTQYF
. | few | TRBJ2-7 | TRBV12-3/TRBV12-4 | TGTGCCAGCAGTTTGGCCGGGACAAGGCCGTACTTC | CASSLAGTRPYF
. | . | TRBJ1-1 | TRBV20-1 | TGCAGTGCTAGCCCCAGGTTGGGTTGGAACACTGAAGCTTTCTTT | CSASPRLGWNTEAFF
TRBD2 | many | TRBJ2-1 | TRBV11-2 | TGTGCCAGCAGCTGGACTAGCGGGGGGCGAGCCTACAATGAGCAGTTCTTC | CASSWTSGGRAYNEQFF
. | medium-sized | TRBJ2-5 | TRBV12-3/TRBV12-4 | TGTGCCAGCAGTCCTCTGGGGACTGAACAAGAGACCCAGTACTTC | CASSPLGTEQETQYF
TRBD1 | many | TRBJ1-5 | TRBV20-1 | TGCAGTGCTATTACAGGGGGCCAGCCCCAGCATTTT | CSAITGGQPQHF
TRBD2 | . | TRBJ2-3 | TRBV4-3 | TGCGCCAGCAGCCGGACACTAGCGGGGGGCACAGATACGCAGTATTTT | CASSRTLAGGTDTQYF
TRBD2 | many | TRBJ2-5 | TRBV9 | TGTGCCAGCAGCCCGCATCCAGCGGGAGGCCAAGAGACCCAGTACTTC | CASSPHPAGGQETQYF
. | many | TRBJ2-1 | TRBV11-2 | TGTGCCAGCAGCACAAGTGGCGGCGGCCCCTCCTACAATGAGCAGTTCTTC | CASSTSGGGPSYNEQFF
TRBD1 | few | TRBJ1-2 | TRBV5-1 | TGCGCCAGCAGCTTGAGGGCAACCGGGACAGGGACTAGTAGGGGCTACACCTTC | CASSLRATGTGTSRGYTF
. | . | TRBJ1-2 | TRBV3-1 | TGTGCCAGCAGCCAAGGCTTCACTGAAAACTATGGCTACACCTTC | CASSQGFTENYGYTF
TRBD1 | . | TRBJ1-5 | TRBV7-6 | TGTGCCAGAGCCCCTCTGGACAGGGGGCCTTTCAATCAGCCCCAGCATTTT | CARAPLDRGPFNQPQHF
. | . | TRBJ2-7 | TRBV15 | TGTGCCACCAGCAGAGCCGGGCCTGGCTCCGAGCAGTACTTC | CATSRAGPGSEQYF
. | . | TRBJ2-2 | TRBV20-1 | TGCAGTGCTAGATGGGTGAACACCGGGGAGCTGTTTTTT | CSARWVNTGELFF
. | . | TRBJ2-7 | TRBV6-2/TRBV6-3 | TGTGCCAGCAGTTACTCTGGGACTTCCTCCTACGAGCAGTACTTC | CASSYSGTSSYEQYF
TRBD1 | . | TRBJ2-2 | TRBV19 | TGTGCCAGTAGTATTGAAGGGGGCCCCGGGGAGCTGTTTTTT | CASSIEGGPGELFF
TRBD1 | many | TRBJ1-2 | TRBV20-1 | TGCAGTGCCACGGGACAGGTCAAACGCTACACCTTC | CSATGQVKRYTF
TRBD1 | once | TRBJ1-6 | TRBV7-8 | TGTGCCAGCAGCCCAGGGACAGGGGGCTCGAATTCACCCCTCCACTTT | CASSPGTGGSNSPLHF
TRBD2 | . | TRBJ2-1 | TRBV11-2 | TGTGCCAGCAGCTTAGGGACTACTAGCGGGAGCGGCTCCTACAATGAGCAGTTCTTC | CASSLGTTSGSGSYNEQFF
. | . | TRBJ2-5 | TRBV6-2/TRBV6-3 | TGTGCCAGCAGTTTCACGACGTCCCGGGGGACCCAGTACTTC | CASSFTTSRGTQYF
. | many | TRBJ2-4 | TRBV3-1 | TGTGCCAGCAGCCAGAACCCGGTGGGGGCCAAAAACATTCAGTACTTC | CASSQNPVGAKNIQYF
. | few | TRBJ2-5 | TRBV18 | TGTGCCAGCTCAGTTAGCCGGGCAGAGACCCAGTACTTC | CASSVSRAETQYF
TRBD1 | . | TRBJ2-2 | TRBV3-1 | TGTGCCAGCCGTGACAGGGGGTCTAGAACCGGGGAGCTGTTTTTT | CASRDRGSRTGELFF
. | few | TRBJ1-6 | TRBV5-1 | TGCGCCAGCAGCTCCTCGACGGACTATAATTCACCCCTCCACTTT | CASSSSTDYNSPLHF
TRBD1 | . | TRBJ1-2 | TRBV6-1 | TGTGCCAGCAGTGATAGGACCGGACAGGGGGCCTATGGCTACACCTTC | CASSDRTGQGAYGYTF
. | . | TRBJ2-2 | TRBV6-1 | TGTGCCAGCAAGGGGAGCACCGGGGAGCTGTTTTTT | CASKGSTGELFF
TRBD2 | many | TRBJ2-7 | TRBV10-3 | TGTGCCATCAGGGCTAGCGGGGGCTCCTACGAGCAGTACTTC | CAIRASGGSYEQYF
. | few | TRBJ2-7 | TRBV19 | TGTGCCAGTAGTACAAGGGATTCCTACGAGCAGTACTTC | CASSTRDSYEQYF
TRBD2 | few | TRBJ2-7 | TRBV5-1 | TGCGCCAGCAGCTTGGAAGGGACTAGCGGGATCCTGAGCTCCTACGAGCAGTACTTC | CASSLEGTSGILSSYEQYF
TRBD1 | many | TRBJ1-2 | TRBV20-1 | TGCAGTGCTGGGACAGGGGGAAGCTATGGCTACACCTTC | CSAGTGGSYGYTF
. | . | TRBJ2-7 | TRBV12-3/TRBV12-4 | TGTGCCAGCAGCTTGGACCCAAGGTCATCCCACGAGCAGTACTTC | CASSLDPRSSHEQYF
TRBD1 | . | TRBJ1-2 | TRBV20-1 | TGCAGTGCTGACAGGGTGGATGGCTACACCTTC | CSADRVDGYTF